This T cell receptor beta chain is drawn from a study of breast tumors, draining lymph nodes, adjacent tissues. The lymph nodes were axillary draining lymph nodes from breast cancer patients. TCRdb re-derived calls from the multiplex PCR reads in MiXCR, one entry per CDR3 protein. The repertoire holds approximately 280,000 distinct CDR3 sequences, with 30% to 35% as singletons. Study-wide results and limits: Tumor T cell lymph node origin was a supported hypothesis, not proven. Compared with basal-like, luminal-like tumors shared significantly more repertoire with nontumor tissue. Data fit most tumor T cells coming from lymph node, expanding in tumor.

Germline CDR1 reads DFQATT; CDR2 reads SNEGSKA (reference sequence). V dropped 4 bases and J dropped 4; count of bases not matched to a gene: 5. This CDR3 comprises 14 residues. This clonotype appeared many times. Its antigen is not known. Sequencing input: axillary lymph node tissue. The chain joins TRBV20-1 to TRBJ1-5; 9 positions agree with TRBD1. The sequence came from a female donor with breast cancer. Some clones in this sample may be carry-over from other donors' samples. The CDR3, as DNA: TGCAGTGCTACCCGGACAGGGGCAAATCAGCCCCAGCATTTT. It translates to CSATRTGANQPQHF.